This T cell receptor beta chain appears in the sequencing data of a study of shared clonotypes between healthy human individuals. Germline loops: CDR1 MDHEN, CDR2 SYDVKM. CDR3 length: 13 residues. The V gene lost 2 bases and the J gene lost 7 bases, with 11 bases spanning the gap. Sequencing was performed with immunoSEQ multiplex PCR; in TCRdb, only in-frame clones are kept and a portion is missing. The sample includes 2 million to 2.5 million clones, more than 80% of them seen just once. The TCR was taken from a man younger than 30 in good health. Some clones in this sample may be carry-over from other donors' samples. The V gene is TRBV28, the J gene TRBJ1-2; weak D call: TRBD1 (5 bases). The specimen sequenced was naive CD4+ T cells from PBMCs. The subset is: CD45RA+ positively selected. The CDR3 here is CASSLGQLGGYTF. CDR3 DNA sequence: TGTGCCAGCAGTTTAGGACAACTCGGTGGCTACACCTTC.